There are a few counts of the clone carrying this T cell receptor (beta chain). What it binds is unknown. The CDR3 runs 18 residues. Per the germline V gene, CDR1 is LNHDA and CDR2 is SQIVND (reference sequence). V dropped 4 bases and J dropped 1; count of bases not matched to a gene: 7. The TCR beta cDNA libraries contained unique molecular identifiers. In TCRdb, the PCR reads were re-called with MiXCR into one record per CDR3 protein. The profile shows hundreds of thousands of distinct CDR3 sequences, roughly 27% of them singletons. This sample was taken from a study of post-analysis software for immune sequencing data. The study, taken as a whole, reports: Elevated frequency relative to controls characterized four or five TRBV segments in patients, TRBV5-6, TRBV5-1 and TRBV20-1 among them.

V usage is TRBV19 and J usage is TRBJ2-4, with TRBD2 matching over 13 bases. Sample: blood. The source of this sequence is a girl between 5 and 17 years old with multiple sclerosis. CDR3 DNA: TGTGCCAGTAGTACGTGGACTAGCGGGAGTCGCGCCAAAAACATTCAGTACTTC. It translates to CASSTWTSGSRAKNIQYF.